This T cell receptor (beta chain) was retrieved from a study of T cells after somatic rescue of genetic block. This clone was picked up one time. The CDR3 sequence is 14 residues long. Per germline, CDR1 LNHDA and CDR2 SQIVND (reference sequence). Trimming took off 10 bases at V and 3 bases at J, with 18 bases between the two ends. TCRdb's copy holds only in-frame clones and misses some; the assay was immunoSEQ multiplex PCR. This sample has 80,000 to 100,000 clones, with 90% found just once. The receptor was isolated from a woman aged 18-29 years. Sequencing used peripheral blood mononuclear cells (PBMCs). V and J are TRBV19 and TRBJ1-2; perhaps TRBD1 as D (5 bases). The CDR3 reads CATIPGRGDYGYTF. DNA of the CDR3: TGTGCCACGATTCCGGGACGGGGGGACTATGGCTACACCTTC.